This TCR beta chain was recovered during a study of cytomegalovirus exposure and HLA in healthy donors. Study at large: An earlier analysis identified 100 million to 130 million unique TCR beta sequences in 150 million to 200 million T cells. Study observations and caveats: In vitro testing confirmed a few CMV-associated chains as specific for CMV antigens. Many donors carried some public TCRs, although rarity characterized most TCR sequences.

A note on this clone: Antigen unknown.

The trim removed 7 bases at V and 2 bases at J, leaving 8 bases unmatched. This CDR3 region has 16 residues. The germline V gene encodes CDR1 SNHLY and CDR2 FYNNEI. The PCR made use of 60 Vbeta and 13 Jbeta primers. The data were produced by immunoSEQ multiplex PCR, yet TCRdb's version contains in-frame clones alone and is incomplete. This sample contains around 150,000 clones. The sequencing sample was made of PBMCs. J is TRBJ2-3 and V is TRBV2, with TRBD2 matching 11 bases. The TCR sequence derives from a woman aged 55-70 years in good health and CMV-seronegative. The CDR3 here is CASTPGLAEYTDTQYF. As DNA, the CDR3 is TGTGCCAGCACCCCGGGACTAGCGGAATACACAGATACGCAGTATTTT.